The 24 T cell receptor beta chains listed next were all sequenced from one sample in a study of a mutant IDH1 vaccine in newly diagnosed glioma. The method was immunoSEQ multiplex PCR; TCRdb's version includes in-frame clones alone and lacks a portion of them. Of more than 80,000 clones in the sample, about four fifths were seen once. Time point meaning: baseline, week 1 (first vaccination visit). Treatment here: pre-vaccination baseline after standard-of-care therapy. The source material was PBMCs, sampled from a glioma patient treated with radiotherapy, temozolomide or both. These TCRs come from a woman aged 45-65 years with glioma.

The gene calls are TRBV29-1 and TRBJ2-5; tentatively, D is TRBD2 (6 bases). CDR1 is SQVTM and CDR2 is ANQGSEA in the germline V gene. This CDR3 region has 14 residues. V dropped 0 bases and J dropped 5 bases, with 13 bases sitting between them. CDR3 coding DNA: TGCAGCGTTGAAGATCGGGGGACGGGGGAGACCCAGTACTTC. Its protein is CSVEDRGTGETQYF. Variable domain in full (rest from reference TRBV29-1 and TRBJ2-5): SAVISQKPSRDICQRGTSLTIQCQVDSQVTMMFWYRQQPGQSLTLIATANQGSEATYESGFVIDKFPISRPNLTFSTLTVSNMSPEDSSIYLCSVEDRGTGETQYFGPGTRLLVL.

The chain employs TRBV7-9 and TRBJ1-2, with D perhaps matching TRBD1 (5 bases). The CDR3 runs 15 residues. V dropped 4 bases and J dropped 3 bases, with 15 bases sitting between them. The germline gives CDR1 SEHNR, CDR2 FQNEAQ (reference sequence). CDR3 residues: CASSSIRAQDYGYTF. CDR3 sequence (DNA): TGTGCCAGCAGCTCTATCAGGGCCCAGGACTATGGCTACACCTTC.

For the CDR3, the DNA is TGCGCCAGCAGCTTGGCCCCACAGGGCGGGAAGGAAAAACTGTTTTTT. As protein: CASSLAPQGGKEKLFF. This rearrangement joins TRBV5-1 to TRBJ1-4; D may be TRBD1 (6 bases). The germline V gene has CDR1 SGHRS and CDR2 YFSETQ. V lost 0 bases and J lost 8, with 17 bases in between. The CDR3 has 16 amino acids.

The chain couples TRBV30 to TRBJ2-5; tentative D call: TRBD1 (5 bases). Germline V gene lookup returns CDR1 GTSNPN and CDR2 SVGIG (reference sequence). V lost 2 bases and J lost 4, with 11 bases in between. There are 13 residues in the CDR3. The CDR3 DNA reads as TGTGCCTGGAGTACCCAGGGCGGAGAGACCCAGTACTTC. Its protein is CAWSTQGGETQYF.

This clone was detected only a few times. CDR3 sequence (DNA): TGTGCCAGCAGCTCCGGACAGGGCGGGCACTATGGCTACACCTTC. It translates to CASSSGQGGHYGYTF. The rearrangement links TRBV7-2 to TRBJ1-2, with TRBD1 matching 8 bases. Looked up from germline, CDR1 is SGHTA and CDR2 is FQGNSA. The CDR3 extends over 15 amino acids. V trimming: 4 bases; J trimming: 3 bases; junction bases outside the gene matches: 7.

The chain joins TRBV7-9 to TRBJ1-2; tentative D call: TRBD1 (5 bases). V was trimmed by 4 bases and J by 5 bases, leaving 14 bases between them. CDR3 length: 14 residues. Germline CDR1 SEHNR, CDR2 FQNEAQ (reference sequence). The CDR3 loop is CASSSPGRRYGYTF. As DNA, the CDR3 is TGTGCCAGCAGCTCCCCGGGACGGCGATATGGCTACACCTTC.

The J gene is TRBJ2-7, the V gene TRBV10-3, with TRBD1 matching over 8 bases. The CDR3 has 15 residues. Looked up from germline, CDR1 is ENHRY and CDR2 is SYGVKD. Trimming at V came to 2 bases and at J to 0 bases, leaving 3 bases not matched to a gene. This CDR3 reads CAISEGTGGSYEQYF. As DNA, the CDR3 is TGTGCCATCAGTGAGGGGACAGGCGGCTCCTACGAGCAGTACTTC.

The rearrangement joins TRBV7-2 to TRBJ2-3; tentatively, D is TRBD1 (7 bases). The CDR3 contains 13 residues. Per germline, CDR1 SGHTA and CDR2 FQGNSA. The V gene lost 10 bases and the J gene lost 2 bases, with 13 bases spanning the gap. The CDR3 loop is CANGRGDTDTQYF. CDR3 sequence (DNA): TGTGCCAACGGCAGGGGGGACACAGATACGCAGTATTTT. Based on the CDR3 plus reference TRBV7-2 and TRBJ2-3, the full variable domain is GAGVSQSPSNKVTEKGKDVELRCDPISGHTALYWYRQSLGQGLEFLIYFQGNSAPDKSGLPSDRFSAERTGGSVSTLTIQRTQQEDSAVYLCANGRGDTDTQYFGPGTRLTVL.

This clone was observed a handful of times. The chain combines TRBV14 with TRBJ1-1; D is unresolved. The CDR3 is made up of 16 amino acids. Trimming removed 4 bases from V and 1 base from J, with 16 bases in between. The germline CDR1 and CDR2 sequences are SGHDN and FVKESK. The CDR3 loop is CASSPGYGGKNTEAFF. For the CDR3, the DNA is TGTGCCAGCAGCCCTGGGTATGGCGGAAAGAACACTGAAGCTTTCTTT.

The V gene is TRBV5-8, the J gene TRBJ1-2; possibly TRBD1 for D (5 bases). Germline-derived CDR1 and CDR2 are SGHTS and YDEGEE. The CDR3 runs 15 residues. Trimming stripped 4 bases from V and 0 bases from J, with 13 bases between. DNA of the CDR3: TGTGCCAGCAGCCGGAGGGGACGGTCTAACTATGGCTACACCTTC. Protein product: CASSRRGRSNYGYTF.

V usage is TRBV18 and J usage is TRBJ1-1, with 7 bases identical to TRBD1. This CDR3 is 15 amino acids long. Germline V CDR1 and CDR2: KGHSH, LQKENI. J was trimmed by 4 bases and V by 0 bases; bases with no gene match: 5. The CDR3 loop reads CASSPPGQSTTEAFF. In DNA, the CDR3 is TGTGCCAGCTCACCACCGGGACAGAGTACCACTGAAGCTTTCTTT.

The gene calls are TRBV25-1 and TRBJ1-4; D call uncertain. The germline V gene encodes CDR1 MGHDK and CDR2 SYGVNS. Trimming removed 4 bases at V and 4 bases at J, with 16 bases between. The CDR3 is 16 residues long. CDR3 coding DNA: TGTGCCAGCAGTGGGACCGGAGCGGGTCGTAATGAAAAACTGTTTTTT. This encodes CASSGTGAGRNEKLFF.

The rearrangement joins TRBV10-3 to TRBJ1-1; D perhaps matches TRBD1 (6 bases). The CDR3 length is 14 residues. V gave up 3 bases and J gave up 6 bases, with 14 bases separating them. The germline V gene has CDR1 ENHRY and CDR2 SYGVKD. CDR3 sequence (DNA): TGTGCCATCAGTGACCCAGGGGTATTCGCTGAAGCTTTCTTT. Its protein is CAISDPGVFAEAFF.

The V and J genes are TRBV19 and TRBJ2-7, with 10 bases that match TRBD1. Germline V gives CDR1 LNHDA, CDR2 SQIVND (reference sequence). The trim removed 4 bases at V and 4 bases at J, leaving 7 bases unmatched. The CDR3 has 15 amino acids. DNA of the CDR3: TGTGCCAGTAGTACCCGGGACAGGGGTAAATACGAGCAGTACTTC. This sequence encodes CASSTRDRGKYEQYF.

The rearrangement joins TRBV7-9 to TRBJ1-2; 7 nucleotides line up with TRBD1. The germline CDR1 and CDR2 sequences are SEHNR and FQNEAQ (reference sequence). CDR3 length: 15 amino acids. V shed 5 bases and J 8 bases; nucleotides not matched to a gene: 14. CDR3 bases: TGTGCCAGCAGCCCCCAACGCCGGCAGGGGGGCGGCTACACCTTC. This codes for CASSPQRRQGGGYTF.

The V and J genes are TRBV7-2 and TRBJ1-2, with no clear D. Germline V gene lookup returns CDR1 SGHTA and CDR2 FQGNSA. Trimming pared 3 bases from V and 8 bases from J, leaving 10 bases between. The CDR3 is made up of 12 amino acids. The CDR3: CASSFTPPGYTF. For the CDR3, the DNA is TGTGCCAGCAGCTTCACACCCCCAGGCTACACCTTC.

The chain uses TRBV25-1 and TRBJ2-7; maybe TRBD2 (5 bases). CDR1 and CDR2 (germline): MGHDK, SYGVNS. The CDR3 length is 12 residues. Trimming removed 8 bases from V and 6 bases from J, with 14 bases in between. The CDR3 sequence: CASGLSQVEQYF. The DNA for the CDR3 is TGTGCCAGCGGACTGTCACAAGTCGAGCAGTACTTC.

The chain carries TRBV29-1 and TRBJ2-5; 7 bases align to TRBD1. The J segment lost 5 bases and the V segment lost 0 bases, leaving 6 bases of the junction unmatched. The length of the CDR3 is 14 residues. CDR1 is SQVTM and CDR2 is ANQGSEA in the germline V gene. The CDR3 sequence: CSVEEQGRRETQYF. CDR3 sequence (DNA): TGCAGCGTTGAAGAACAGGGGCGTCGGGAGACCCAGTACTTC.

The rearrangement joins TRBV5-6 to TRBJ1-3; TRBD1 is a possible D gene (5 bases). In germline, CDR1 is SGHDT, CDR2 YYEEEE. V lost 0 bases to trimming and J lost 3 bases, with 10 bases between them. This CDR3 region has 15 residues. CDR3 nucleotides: TGTGCCAGCAGCTTGGGCAGGGTCTATGGAAACACCATATATTTT. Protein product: CASSLGRVYGNTIYF.

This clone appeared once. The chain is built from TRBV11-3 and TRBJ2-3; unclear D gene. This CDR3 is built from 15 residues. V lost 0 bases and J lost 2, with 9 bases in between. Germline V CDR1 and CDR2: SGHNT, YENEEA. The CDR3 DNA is TGTGCCAGCAGCTTAGATCGTTTCGACACAGATACGCAGTATTTT. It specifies CASSLDRFDTDTQYF.

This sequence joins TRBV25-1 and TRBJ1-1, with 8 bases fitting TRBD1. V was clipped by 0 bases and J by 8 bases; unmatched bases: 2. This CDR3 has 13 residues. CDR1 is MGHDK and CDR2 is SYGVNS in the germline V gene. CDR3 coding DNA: TGTGCCAGCAGTGAATACAGGGGGCTAGAAGCTTTCTTT. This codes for CASSEYRGLEAFF.

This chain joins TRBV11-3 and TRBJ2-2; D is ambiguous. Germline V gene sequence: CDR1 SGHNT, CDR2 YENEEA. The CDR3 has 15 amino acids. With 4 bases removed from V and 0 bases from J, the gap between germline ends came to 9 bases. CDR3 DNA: TGTGCCAGCAGCTGGGGTGGGACGAACACCGGGGAGCTGTTTTTT. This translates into CASSWGGTNTGELFF.

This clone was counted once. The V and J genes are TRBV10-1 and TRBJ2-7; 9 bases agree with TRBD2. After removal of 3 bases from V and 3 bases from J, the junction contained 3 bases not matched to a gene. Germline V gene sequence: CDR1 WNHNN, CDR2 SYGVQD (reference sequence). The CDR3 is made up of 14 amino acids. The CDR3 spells CASSEAGGHYEQYF. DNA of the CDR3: TGCGCCAGCAGTGAAGCGGGGGGCCACTACGAGCAGTACTTC.

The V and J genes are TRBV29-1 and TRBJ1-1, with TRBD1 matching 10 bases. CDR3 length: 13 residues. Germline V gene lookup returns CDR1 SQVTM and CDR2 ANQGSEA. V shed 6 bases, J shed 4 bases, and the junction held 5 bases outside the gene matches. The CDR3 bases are TGCAGCGTATCGACAGGGGGCATCACTGAAGCTTTCTTT. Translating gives CSVSTGGITEAFF.